This is a list of T cell receptor beta chains from one sample in a study of vaccination and CD4 T cells after COVID-19. Antigens for these TCRs are unknown. TCRdb called the PCR reads again in MiXCR, with one record for every CDR3 protein. Here the sample spans 11,000 to 15,000 distinct CDR3 sequences, roughly half being singletons. The sequenced material came from CD4+ T cells from blood, cultured in vitro. The receptors come from a human donor who had recovered from COVID-19. The CDR3 runs from the conserved cysteine through the conserved F or W. The D gene is left open where the match is weak. Only part of the rows carry a size: once, few, many, or a class if the clone is expanded.

cdr3_length,v_call,clone_size,j_call,d_call,cdr3_nt,cdr3_aa
14,TRBV6-1,few,TRBJ1-2,TRBD1,TGTGCCAGCAGGGGGACAGGGACCCCTCATGGCTACACCTTC,CASRGTGTPHGYTF
16,TRBV20-1,once,TRBJ2-1,TRBD2,TGCAGTGCTAGAGAGTCTCGGCTAGCGGGAGGGGATGAGCAGTTCTTC,CSARESRLAGGDEQFF
13,TRBV7-9,.,TRBJ1-5,.,TGTGCCAGCAGCTTGCAGGGAAATCAGCCCCAGCATTTT,CASSLQGNQPQHF
16,TRBV7-3,.,TRBJ2-2,TRBD2,TGTGCCAGCAGCCCGGCCCTAGCGGAGAACACCGGGGAGCTGTTTTTT,CASSPALAENTGELFF
13,TRBV7-2,.,TRBJ1-5,.,TGTGCCAGCAGCTTGAGAATGGGTCAGCCCCAGCATTTT,CASSLRMGQPQHF
11,TRBV27,.,TRBJ1-5,.,TGTGCCACCGGACAGATACAGCCCCAGCATTTT,CATGQIQPQHF
14,TRBV2,few,TRBJ1-1,TRBD1,TGTGCCAGCAGGGACAGGGGATGGCGGACTGAAGCTTTCTTT,CASRDRGWRTEAFF
15,TRBV20-1,once,TRBJ2-3,.,TGCAGTGCTAGGGTATATGGAGGTCGTACAGATACGCAGTATTTT,CSARVYGGRTDTQYF
16,TRBV11-2,few,TRBJ2-7,TRBD2,TGTGCCAGCAGTCCAAGGACTAGCGGGAGCTCCTACGAGCAGTACTTC,CASSPRTSGSSYEQYF
14,TRBV24-1,.,TRBJ1-5,TRBD1,TGTGCCACCAGTCAAACAGGGGGCAGGCAGCCCCAGCATTTT,CATSQTGGRQPQHF
15,TRBV20-1,.,TRBJ2-1,.,TGCAGTGCTAGAGCCTGGCTAGCCGCTGCGCATGAGCAGTTCTTC,CSARAWLAAAHEQFF
13,TRBV7-9,.,TRBJ1-1,.,TGTGCCAGCACCACAGAGCTGAACACTGAAGCTTTCTTT,CASTTELNTEAFF
16,TRBV4-1,once,TRBJ2-7,.,TGCGCCAGCAGCCAACCGAGCTTCCAGGGCCTCTACGAGCAGTACTTC,CASSQPSFQGLYEQYF
13,TRBV5-4,once,TRBJ1-1,TRBD1,TGTGCCAGCAGCTTGGAAGGAGGGACAGGGGCTTTCTTT,CASSLEGGTGAFF
14,TRBV27,.,TRBJ1-5,TRBD1,TGTGCCAGCACCGGGACAGGGGACAATCAGCCCCAGCATTTT,CASTGTGDNQPQHF
15,TRBV20-1,few,TRBJ1-5,TRBD1,TGCAGTGCCCTTGTAGACAGGGGAAACCATCAGCCCCAGCATTTT,CSALVDRGNHQPQHF
14,TRBV6-2/TRBV6-3,.,TRBJ2-4,.,TGTGCCAGCAGCTCCCCCCCCACGGAAAACATTCAGTACTTC,CASSSPPTENIQYF
15,TRBV2,.,TRBJ2-2,TRBD2,TGTGCCAGCAGTGTTAGCGGGAGCCCCACCGGGGAGCTGTTTTTT,CASSVSGSPTGELFF
13,TRBV29-1,.,TRBJ2-5,TRBD2,TGCAGCGTGGGGGGGGACTTCAGAGAGACCCAGTACTTC,CSVGGDFRETQYF
14,TRBV6-1,.,TRBJ1-2,.,TGTGCCAGCAGTGAGGGGTTACTTAACTATGGCTACACCTTC,CASSEGLLNYGYTF
15,TRBV5-4,.,TRBJ2-2,.,TGTGCCAGCAGCTGGGGGGCAGATTACACCGGGGAGCTGTTTTTT,CASSWGADYTGELFF
15,TRBV6-1,few,TRBJ1-5,TRBD1,TGTGCCAGCAGACCCGGGACAGGGCTCAATCAGCCCCAGCATTTT,CASRPGTGLNQPQHF
12,TRBV11-2,.,TRBJ1-6,.,TGTGCCAGCAGCTCACCTATCTCACCCCTCCACTTT,CASSSPISPLHF
14,TRBV4-2,.,TRBJ1-1,.,TGTGCCAGCAGCCAAGAGGATGTTTACACTGAAGCTTTCTTT,CASSQEDVYTEAFF
19,TRBV7-2,.,TRBJ2-1,TRBD2,TGTGCCAGCAGCCAGCAGGGACTAGCGGGAGACCAAGTGGGGAATGAGCAGTTCTTC,CASSQQGLAGDQVGNEQFF
14,TRBV12-3/TRBV12-4,once,TRBJ2-1,TRBD1,TGTGCCAGCACCCCAGGGGGTTTCTACAATGAGCAGTTCTTC,CASTPGGFYNEQFF
14,TRBV2,once,TRBJ2-2,TRBD1,TGTGCCACCGGGGGACAGGGGGGCCCCGGGGAGCTGTTTTTT,CATGGQGGPGELFF
13,TRBV20-1,.,TRBJ1-6,.,TGCAGTGCTCCCGGTCTCGGGGGAAGGTCCCTCCACTTT,CSAPGLGGRSLHF
14,TRBV9,.,TRBJ1-6,.,TGTGCCAGCGGGGAGGGTCCCTATAATTCACCCCTCCACTTT,CASGEGPYNSPLHF
14,TRBV6-1,.,TRBJ1-1,.,TGTGCCAGCAGTGAATGGGCAGGGCGCACTGAAGCTTTCTTT,CASSEWAGRTEAFF
16,TRBV6-1,.,TRBJ1-3,TRBD1,TGTGCCAGCAGGTGGACAGGGGGGATCTCTGGAAACACCATATATTTT,CASRWTGGISGNTIYF
14,TRBV27,.,TRBJ1-1,TRBD1,TGTGCCAGCAGCTACAGGGGAAGGACTAGTGAAGCTTTCTTT,CASSYRGRTSEAFF
14,TRBV20-1,.,TRBJ2-2,TRBD1,TGCAGTGCTAGTGAACAGGGGGCAGTCGGGGAGCTGTTTTTT,CSASEQGAVGELFF
15,TRBV6-1,.,TRBJ2-6,TRBD2,TGTGCCAGCAAGGATGCGGGAGCTGGGGCCAACGTCCTGACTTTC,CASKDAGAGANVLTF
16,TRBV2,.,TRBJ2-3,TRBD2,TGTGCCAGCAGTGAATGGGGGAGGGGAGGGGAAGATACGCAGTATTTT,CASSEWGRGGEDTQYF
13,TRBV7-3,.,TRBJ2-3,.,TGTGCCAGCAGCCGAGAAGGCACAGATACGCAGTATTTT,CASSREGTDTQYF
14,TRBV10-3,.,TRBJ2-1,.,TGTGCCATCTCGGAGGGTATTTCCTACAATGAGCAGTTCTTC,CAISEGISYNEQFF
13,TRBV6-2/TRBV6-3,.,TRBJ2-7,.,TGTGCCAGCCAGAGGGACAAGATCTACGAGCAGTACTTC,CASQRDKIYEQYF
14,TRBV19,few,TRBJ1-2,TRBD1,TGTGCCAGTACGAGTACAGGGGGCTACTATGGCTACACCTTC,CASTSTGGYYGYTF
12,TRBV6-2/TRBV6-3,.,TRBJ2-2,.,TGTGCCAGCAGCCCGAACACCGGGGAGCTGTTTTTT,CASSPNTGELFF
14,TRBV9,.,TRBJ1-1,.,TGTGCCAGCAGCGTAGGCCCAGTGAACACTGAAGCTTTCTTT,CASSVGPVNTEAFF
20,TRBV9,.,TRBJ1-2,TRBD1,TGTGCCAGCAGCGTAGCTGGGGGGGGCACAGGGGGCGCCTTGATCTATGGCTACACCTTC,CASSVAGGGTGGALIYGYTF
14,TRBV15,.,TRBJ1-2,TRBD1,TGTGCCACCAGCAGAGGGGACAGGATCTATGGCTACACCTTC,CATSRGDRIYGYTF
13,TRBV20-1,.,TRBJ2-2,TRBD2,TGCAGTGCCTCCCGGGAGGAGACCGGGGAGCTGTTTTTT,CSASREETGELFF
13,TRBV27,.,TRBJ2-5,.,TGTGCCAGCAGTTTATACTGGGGTGAGACCCAGTACTTC,CASSLYWGETQYF
18,TRBV20-1,.,TRBJ2-6,.,TGCAGTGCTGACGCCCGTCAGGAAAGGGGCTCTGGGGCCAACGTCCTGACTTTC,CSADARQERGSGANVLTF
14,TRBV30,.,TRBJ2-3,TRBD2,TGTGCCTGGAGTGGGGGCGGGAGAAGAGATACGCAGTATTTT,CAWSGGGRRDTQYF
16,TRBV20-1,.,TRBJ2-1,.,TGCAGTGCTAGAGTCTTCACCCCCACGTCCTACAATGAGCAGTTCTTC,CSARVFTPTSYNEQFF
13,TRBV30,few,TRBJ2-5,.,TGTGCCTGGAGTGTTTTACTAGGAGAGACCCAGTACTTC,CAWSVLLGETQYF
15,TRBV27,few,TRBJ1-5,.,TGTGCCAGCAGGGGCCTACAGGGTCCCAATCAGCCCCAGCATTTT,CASRGLQGPNQPQHF
15,TRBV27,few,TRBJ2-1,TRBD2,TGTGCCAGCAGTTTTGGGACTAGTGGACAGAATGAGCAGTTCTTC,CASSFGTSGQNEQFF
15,TRBV4-2,.,TRBJ2-1,.,TGTGCCAGCAGCCAAGATCGGAAGCGTCAGAATGAGCAGTTCTTC,CASSQDRKRQNEQFF
14,TRBV11-2,few,TRBJ1-2,TRBD1,TGTGCCAGCAGCACCCGGACAGGGACGGATGGCTACACCTTC,CASSTRTGTDGYTF